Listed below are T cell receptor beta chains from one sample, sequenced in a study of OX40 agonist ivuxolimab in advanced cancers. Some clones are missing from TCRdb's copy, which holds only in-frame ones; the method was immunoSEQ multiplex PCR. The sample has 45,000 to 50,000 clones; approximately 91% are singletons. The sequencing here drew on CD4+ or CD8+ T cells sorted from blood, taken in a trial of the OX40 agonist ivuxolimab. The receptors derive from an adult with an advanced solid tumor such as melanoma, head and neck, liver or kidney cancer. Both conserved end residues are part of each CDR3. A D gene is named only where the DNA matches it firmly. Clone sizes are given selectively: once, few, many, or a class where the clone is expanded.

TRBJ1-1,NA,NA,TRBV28,CASSSATGANTEAFF,TGTGCCAGCAGTTCGGCGACAGGAGCGAACACTGAAGCTTTCTTT
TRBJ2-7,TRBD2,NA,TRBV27,CASTYWTGTSLYEQYF,TGTGCCAGCACCTATTGGACCGGGACTAGTCTGTACGAGCAGTACTTC
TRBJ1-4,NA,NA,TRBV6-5,CASSYSGTANEKLFF,TGTGCCAGCAGTTACTCGGGCACGGCCAATGAAAAACTGTTTTTT
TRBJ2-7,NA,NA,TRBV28,CASSLYRILHDGQYF,TGTGCCAGCAGTTTATACAGGATTCTTCACGACGGGCAGTACTTC
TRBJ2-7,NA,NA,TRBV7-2,CASSLAGSGYEQYF,TGTGCCAGCAGCTTAGCAGGTAGCGGCTACGAGCAGTACTTC
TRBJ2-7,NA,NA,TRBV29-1,CSVETALGDEQYF,TGCAGCGTTGAAACGGCCCTGGGGGACGAGCAGTACTTC
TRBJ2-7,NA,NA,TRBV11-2,CASSFGSGSYEQYF,TGTGCCAGCAGCTTTGGATCCGGTTCCTACGAGCAGTACTTC
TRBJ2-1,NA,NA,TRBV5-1,CASGLVGGPNEQFF,TGCGCCAGCGGCTTGGTCGGGGGCCCCAATGAGCAGTTCTTC
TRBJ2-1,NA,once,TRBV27,CASRPGGDSYNEQFF,TGTGCCAGCCGTCCGGGGGGCGACTCCTACAATGAGCAGTTCTTC
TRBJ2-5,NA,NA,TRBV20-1,CSAPVGETQYF,TGCAGTGCCCCGGTGGGGGAGACCCAGTACTTC
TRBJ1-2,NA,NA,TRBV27,CASSPLNFYGYTF,TGTGCCAGCAGTCCCCTAAATTTCTATGGCTACACCTTC
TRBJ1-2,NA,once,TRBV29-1,CSVDSGNYGYTF,TGCAGCGTTGACTCAGGGAACTATGGCTACACCTTC
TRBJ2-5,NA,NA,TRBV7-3,CASSLGDPQSGQETQYF,TGTGCCAGCAGCTTAGGGGACCCGCAATCCGGGCAGGAGACCCAGTACTTC
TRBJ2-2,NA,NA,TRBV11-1,CASSRQLASNTGELSF,TGTGCCAGCAGCCGCCAATTAGCCTCGAACACCGGGGAGCTGTCTTTT
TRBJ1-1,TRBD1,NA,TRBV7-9,CASSRDREAFF,TGTGCCAGCAGCAGGGACAGAGAAGCTTTCTTT
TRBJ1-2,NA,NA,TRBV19,CASSAFDYGYTF,TGTGCCAGTAGCGCTTTTGACTATGGCTACACCTTC
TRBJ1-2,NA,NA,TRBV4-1,CASSHAPQNGYTF,TGCGCCAGCAGCCACGCCCCCCAGAATGGCTACACCTTC
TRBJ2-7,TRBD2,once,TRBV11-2,CASSYDSGSSFYEQYF,TGTGCCAGCAGCTACGACAGCGGGAGTTCATTCTACGAGCAGTACTTC
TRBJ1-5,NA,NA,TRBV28,CASGFPNGGGNQPQHF,TGTGCCAGCGGTTTCCCAAATGGTGGGGGCAATCAGCCCCAGCATTTT
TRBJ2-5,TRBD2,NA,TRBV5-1,CASSPGLAGGYTETQYF,TGCGCCAGCAGCCCGGGACTAGCGGGGGGGTATACAGAGACCCAGTACTTC
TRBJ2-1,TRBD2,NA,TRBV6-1,CASSAQGGPSNEQFF,TGTGCCAGCAGCGCCCAGGGAGGGCCGAGCAATGAGCAGTTCTTC
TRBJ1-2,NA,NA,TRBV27,CASSFGISYGYTF,TGTGCCAGCAGTTTCGGGATCAGCTATGGCTACACCTTC
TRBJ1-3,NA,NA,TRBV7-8,CASSLDWWGGSGNTIYF,TGTGCCAGCAGCTTAGATTGGTGGGGGGGCTCTGGAAACACCATATATTTT
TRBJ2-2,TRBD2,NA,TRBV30,CAWRRGGHTGELFF,TGTGCCTGGAGACGGGGGGGACACACCGGGGAGCTGTTTTTT
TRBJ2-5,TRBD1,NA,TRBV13,CASSSPGTGEETQYF,TGTGCCAGCAGCTCCCCCGGGACAGGGGAAGAGACCCAGTACTTC
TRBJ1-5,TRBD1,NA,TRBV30,CAWSPGQGYQPQHF,TGTGCCTGGAGTCCCGGACAGGGGTATCAGCCCCAGCATTTT
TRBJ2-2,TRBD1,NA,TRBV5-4,CASRPGTGDGELFF,TGTGCCAGCAGGCCCGGGACAGGGGACGGGGAGCTGTTTTTT
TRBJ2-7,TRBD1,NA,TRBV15,CATSPDRIVKYF,TGTGCCACCAGCCCGGACAGGATAGTGAAGTACTTC
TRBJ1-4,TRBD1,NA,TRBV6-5,CASSYSLTGVGEKLFF,TGTGCCAGCAGTTACTCCCTAACAGGGGTAGGAGAAAAACTGTTTTTT
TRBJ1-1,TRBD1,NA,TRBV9,CASSVDGTGGVGTEAFF,TGTGCCAGCAGCGTAGATGGAACAGGGGGCGTGGGTACTGAAGCTTTCTTT
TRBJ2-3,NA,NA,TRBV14,CASSPLVTDTQYF,TGTGCCAGCAGCCCGCTAGTCACAGATACGCAGTATTTT
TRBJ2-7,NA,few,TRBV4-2,CASSPRGSGSYEQYF,TGTGCCAGCAGCCCCCGGGGTAGCGGATCCTACGAGCAGTACTTC
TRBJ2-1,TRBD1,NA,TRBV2,CAKSGQGEWEQFF,TGTGCCAAATCGGGACAGGGCGAGTGGGAGCAGTTCTTC
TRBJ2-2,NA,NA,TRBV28,CASKLVNTGELFF,TGTGCCAGCAAACTAGTGAACACCGGGGAGCTGTTTTTT
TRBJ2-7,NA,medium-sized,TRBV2,CASTEESYEQYF,TGTGCCAGCACCGAGGAATCCTACGAGCAGTACTTC
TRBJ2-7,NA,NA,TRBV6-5,CASSYVQGYEQYF,TGTGCCAGCAGTTACGTTCAGGGCTACGAGCAGTACTTC
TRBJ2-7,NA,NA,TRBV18,CASSPHPAGPSNEQYF,TGTGCCAGCTCACCACACCCGGCGGGTCCGTCTAACGAGCAGTACTTC
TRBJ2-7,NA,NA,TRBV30,CAWSVGTASYEQYF,TGTGCCTGGAGTGTAGGTACAGCCTCCTACGAGCAGTACTTC
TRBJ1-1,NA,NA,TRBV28,CASRPGTPTEAFF,TGTGCCAGCAGACCGGGGACCCCCACTGAAGCTTTCTTT
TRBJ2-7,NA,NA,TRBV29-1,CSVEISSSLNEQYF,TGCAGCGTTGAAATCTCAAGTTCTCTCAACGAGCAGTACTTC
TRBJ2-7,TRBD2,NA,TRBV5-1,CASSFSGVTYEQYF,TGCGCCAGCAGCTTTAGCGGGGTAACCTACGAGCAGTACTTC
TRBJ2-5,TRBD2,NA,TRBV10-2,CASKERGGETQYF,TGCGCCAGCAAAGAGCGGGGGGGAGAGACCCAGTACTTC
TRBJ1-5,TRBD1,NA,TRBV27,CASSPAPDRGSQPQHF,TGTGCCAGCAGTCCCGCCCCGGACAGGGGGTCTCAGCCCCAGCATTTT
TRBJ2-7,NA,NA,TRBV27,CASSRSVRIRYEQYF,TGTGCCAGCAGTAGAAGCGTCAGGATTCGCTACGAGCAGTACTTC
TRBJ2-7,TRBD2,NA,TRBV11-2,CATTIAGPDYEQYF,TGTGCCACCACTATAGCGGGCCCAGACTACGAGCAGTACTTC
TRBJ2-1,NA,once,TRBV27,CASSLLAGYNEQFF,TGTGCCAGCAGTCTCTTAGCAGGCTACAATGAGCAGTTCTTC
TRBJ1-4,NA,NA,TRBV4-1,CASSQVFSNYEKLFF,TGCGCCAGCAGCCAAGTTTTTTCGAACTATGAAAAACTGTTTTTT
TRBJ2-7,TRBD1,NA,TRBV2,CASSVRGTYEQYF,TGTGCCAGCAGTGTCAGGGGGACCTACGAGCAGTACTTC
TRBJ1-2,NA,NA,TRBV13,CASSLAGQIARGYTF,TGTGCCAGCAGCTTAGCGGGGCAGATAGCACGTGGCTACACCTTC
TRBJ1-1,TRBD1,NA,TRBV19,CASTPDRSNTEAFF,TGTGCCAGTACCCCGGACAGGTCCAACACTGAAGCTTTCTTT